In its sample, the clone carrying this T cell receptor beta chain was seen once. This specimen comes from a study of T cell responses to AZD1222 COVID-19 vaccine. Libraries were prepared by immunoSEQ multiplex PCR; TCRdb keeps only in-frame clonotypes and omits some of them. The table lists 150,000 or so clones, 90% of them singletons. CDR3 length: 15 amino acids. The V end lost 5 bases, the J end lost 1 base, and 12 bases lay between the germline ends. Germline V gene sequence: CDR1 MDHEN, CDR2 SYDVKM. The receptor was isolated from an adult in good health. Here the sequenced sample was peripheral blood, taken on day 0 of AZD1222 vaccination. The genes are TRBV28 and TRBJ1-3; D remains ambiguous. The CDR3 sequence: CASSPPGRSGNTIYF. The CDR3 region has the DNA TGTGCCAGCAGTCCGCCCGGGAGGTCTGGAAACACCATATATTTT.